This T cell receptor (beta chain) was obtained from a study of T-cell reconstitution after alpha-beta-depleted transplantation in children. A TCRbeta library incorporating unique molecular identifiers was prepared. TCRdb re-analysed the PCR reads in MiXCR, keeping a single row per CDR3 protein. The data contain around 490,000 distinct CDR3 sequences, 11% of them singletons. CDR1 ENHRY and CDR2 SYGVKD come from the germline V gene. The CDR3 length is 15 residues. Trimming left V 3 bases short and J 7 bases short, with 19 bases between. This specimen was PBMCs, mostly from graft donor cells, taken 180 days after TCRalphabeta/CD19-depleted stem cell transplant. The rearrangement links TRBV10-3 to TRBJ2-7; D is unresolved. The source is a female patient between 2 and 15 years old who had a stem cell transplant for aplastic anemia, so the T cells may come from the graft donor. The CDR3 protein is CAISESNSLGTEQYF. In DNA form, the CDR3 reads TGTGCCATCAGTGAATCAAACAGCCTAGGTACGGAGCAGTACTTC.